A selection of T cell receptor beta chains follows, all from one sample in a study of identifying expanded T cells in peripheral blood. Profiled with immunoSEQ multiplex PCR; TCRdb holds only in-frame clones, not every one. The table includes about 89,000 clones, around 86% detected once. Sequenced sample: blood. Receptor source: a person aged 18 to 75 in good health. Each CDR3 is given with its conserved first and last residue. D genes are given only for firm matches. Only some rows state a clone size, as once, few, many or a class for expanded clones.

>NA|TRBV5-1|NA|TRBJ2-5
CASSPGMGVETQYF
TGCGCCAGCAGCCCCGGGATGGGGGTGGAGACCCAGTACTTC
>NA|TRBV6-5|NA|TRBJ2-7
CASSWDTRSYEQYF
TGTGCCAGCAGTTGGGACACCCGTTCCTACGAGCAGTACTTC
>NA|TRBV6-4|NA|TRBJ1-6
CASGASNNSPLHF
TGTGCCAGCGGGGCCAGCAATAATTCACCCCTCCACTTT
>NA|TRBV2|NA|TRBJ2-3
CASRQNRVGTDTQYF
TGTGCCAGCAGGCAAAACAGGGTCGGGACAGATACGCAGTATTTT
>NA|TRBV7-3|NA|TRBJ1-1
CASSLMQTSMNTEAFF
TGTGCCAGCAGCTTAATGCAAACGAGCATGAACACTGAAGCTTTCTTT
>TRBD1|TRBV18|NA|TRBJ2-7
CASSPRQGVPYEQYF
TGTGCCAGCTCCCCAAGACAGGGCGTCCCCTACGAGCAGTACTTC
>NA|TRBV5-6|NA|TRBJ2-5
CASSLGGGTETQYF
TGTGCCAGCAGCTTGGGAGGAGGGACGGAGACCCAGTACTTC
>NA|TRBV2|NA|TRBJ1-5
CASSERASYSNQPQHF
TGTGCCAGCAGTGAGAGGGCCTCGTATAGCAATCAGCCCCAGCATTTT
>TRBD1|TRBV15|NA|TRBJ2-7
CATSRARDRAQLFYEQYF
TGTGCCACCAGCAGAGCCCGGGACAGGGCTCAATTATTCTACGAGCAGTACTTC
>NA|TRBV18|once|TRBJ1-5
CASSPRGNSNQPQHF
TGTGCCAGCTCACCTAGAGGAAATAGCAATCAGCCCCAGCATTTT
>TRBD1|TRBV2|NA|TRBJ1-1
CASIPLRQGISLPEAFF
TGTGCCAGCATCCCGCTTCGACAGGGAATCTCTCTCCCTGAAGCTTTCTTT
>NA|TRBV7-3|once|TRBJ1-1
CASSSQDTEAFF
TGTGCCAGCAGCTCCCAAGACACTGAAGCTTTCTTT
>TRBD1|TRBV27|few|TRBJ1-2
CASRDITGDPNYGYTF
TGTGCCAGTAGGGATATCACAGGGGACCCTAACTATGGCTACACCTTC
>NA|TRBV11-2|NA|TRBJ2-1
CASTSLYNEQFF
TGTGCCAGCACCTCTTTATACAATGAGCAGTTCTTC
>NA|TRBV4-1|NA|TRBJ1-3
CATRVGNTIYF
TGCGCCACCCGAGTTGGAAACACCATATATTTT
>NA|TRBV9|NA|TRBJ1-1
CASSAEGWNTEAFF
TGTGCCAGCAGCGCGGAGGGGTGGAACACTGAAGCTTTCTTT
>NA|TRBV18|NA|TRBJ1-2
CASSPAMVQGRYSNYGYTF
TGTGCCAGCTCACCGGCAATGGTGCAGGGGCGATATTCTAACTATGGCTACACCTTC
>TRBD1|TRBV11-3|NA|TRBJ1-3
CASSPRGTVGVYGSGNTIYF
TGTGCCAGCAGCCCAAGAGGGACAGTGGGCGTGTATGGCTCTGGAAACACCATATATTTT